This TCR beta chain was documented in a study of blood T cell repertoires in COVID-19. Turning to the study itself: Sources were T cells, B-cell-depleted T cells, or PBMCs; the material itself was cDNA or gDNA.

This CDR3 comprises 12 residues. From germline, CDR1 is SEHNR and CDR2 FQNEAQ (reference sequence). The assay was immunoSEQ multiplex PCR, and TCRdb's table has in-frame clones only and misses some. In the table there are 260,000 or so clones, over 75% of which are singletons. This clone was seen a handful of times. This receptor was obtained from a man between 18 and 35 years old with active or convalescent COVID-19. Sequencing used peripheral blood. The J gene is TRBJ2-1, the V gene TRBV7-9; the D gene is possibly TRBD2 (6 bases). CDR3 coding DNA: TGTGCGAATACGGGGGATAGGAATGAGCAGTTCTTC. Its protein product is CANTGDRNEQFF.